What follows describes a single T cell receptor beta chain. The clone's antigen remains unknown. The sample holds no much larger clone one base away, and base qualities are not on file. These data originate in a study of blood T cell repertoires in COVID-19 (dated by TCRdb to about 2020). Regarding the research as a whole: Samples from collaborators originated in the United States, Italy and Spain and spanned both the acute and convalescent phases of COVID-19. The material from the prospective study consisted of cDNA or gDNA derived from T cells, B-cell-depleted T cells, or PBMCs. Subjects who had been exposed to COVID-19, were actively infected with it, or had recovered from it provided the deeply sampled blood TCRbeta repertoires that made up the dataset. A freely available public database, intended as a resource for researchers studying the immune response to SARS-CoV-2, is where the repertoires were released. Samples were obtained from the ongoing ImmuneRACE study (first 160 participants) and from 1,254 subjects provided by 6 global collaborators. Sample metadata almost always included a de-identified subject ID, COVID-19 status, age in years and sex. HLA class I and class II types, where available, came from metadata supplied by the sample provider rather than from assay-based typing. Overall study outcomes, separate from this receptor: The quantity of clinical and demographic metadata differed by source and by participant and was supplied without curation.

Measured from the cysteine to the phenylalanine, the CDR3 is 16 residues long. Only the CDR3 region is kept as DNA, spanning 48 bases read in frame from base 1. The germline V gene (reference sequence) provides CDR1 LNHNV and CDR2 YYDKDF. Deletion took 4 bases off V and 2 bases off J, with a span of 17 bases between the germline ends. TCRbeta CDR3 regions were amplified from genomic DNA using the immunoSEQ Assay, a bias-controlled multiplex PCR. The published analysis was carried out like this. Within the assay, amplification of reference gene primers was used to estimate how many nucleated cells each sample contained. To quantify the absolute abundance of each unique TCRbeta CDR3 rearrangement, sequence reads were collapsed and filtered. For each sample, productive Simpson clonality was calculated as the square root of Simpson's diversity index over productive rearrangements. As stored in TCRdb, this immuneACCESS dataset retains in-frame rearrangements with V and J assigned. A fraction of the clones does not appear; measured against another copy, unresolved V genes explain less than half of the discrepancy, and the remainder lacks a known reason. The V and J calls and clone size are taken from that table; D and trimming were inferred from the DNA. In this sample the table shows about 120,000 clones, roughly 80% of which occur a single time. Clones ranked in the top ten supply around 2.5% of the sample.

Whole blood was collected in K2EDTA tubes by collaborating institutions according to the institutions' own protocols. For TCRbeta analysis, collaborators shipped samples as frozen whole blood, isolated PBMCs, or DNA extracted from either of those sample types. The sample was peripheral blood. The clonotype was recovered from a man in his forties or fifties with acute or convalescent COVID-19. The V and J genes are TRBV15 and TRBJ2-5, with TRBD2 as a weak D call on 6 bases. The bases are TGTGCCACCAGCATTCTTAGCGGAAACAAACAAGAGACCCAGTACTTC. It is translated as CATSILSGNKQETQYF. The full variable domain, with segments outside the CDR3 supplied by the reference TRBV15 and TRBJ2-5 proteins, appears as DAMVIQNPRYQVTQFGKPVTLSCSQTLNHNVMYWYQQKSSQAPKLLFHYYDKDFNNEADTPDNFQSRRPNTSFCFLDIRSPGLGDTAMYLCATSILSGNKQETQYFGPGTRLLVL.